One and the same sample provided the 7 T cell receptor beta chains below, sequenced in a study of T cell repertoires in cytomegalovirus infection. One entry per CDR3 protein results from TCRdb running MiXCR on the reads. Among some 220,000 distinct CDR3 sequences listed, 9% to 15% were seen once. What was sequenced was PBMCs. These receptors were obtained from a human donor in good health (CMV status not recorded). Some clones in this sample may be carry-over from other donors' samples.

This chain joins TRBV4-2 and TRBJ1-2; D unclear. V lost 1 base, J lost 1 base, and 4 bases lay in between. Germline lookup yields CDR1 LGHNA and CDR2 YNFKEQ. The CDR3 runs 13 residues. Here the CDR3 DNA reads TGTGCCAGCAGCCAAGGGGTTAACTATGGCTACACCTTC. It encodes CASSQGVNYGYTF.

This clonotype was found many times. V and J are TRBV7-2 and TRBJ1-2; 10 bases fit TRBD1. There are 15 residues in the CDR3. Trimming cost V 5 bases and J 6 bases; bases outside gene matches: 9. Germline V gives CDR1 SGHTA, CDR2 FQGNSA. CDR3 in amino acids: CASSPGQGTPHGYTF. The CDR3 DNA sequence: TGTGCCAGCAGCCCGGGACAGGGGACACCTCATGGCTACACCTTC. The whole variable domain, remainder taken from reference TRBV7-2 and TRBJ1-2, is GAGVSQSPSNKVTEKGKDVELRCDPISGHTALYWYRQSLGQGLEFLIYFQGNSAPDKSGLPSDRFSAERTGGSVSTLTIQRTQQEDSAVYLCASSPGQGTPHGYTFGSGTRLTVV.

This clonotype showed up many times. The chain employs TRBV28 and TRBJ2-7; 13 bases are shared with TRBD2. The CDR3 loop spans 15 amino acids. V lost 6 bases, J lost 3 bases, and 5 bases stayed unmatched. The V gene's germline CDR1 is MDHEN and CDR2 SYDVKM. CDR3: CASRRTSGRVYEQYF. The CDR3 nucleotides are TGTGCCAGCAGACGGACTAGCGGGAGAGTCTACGAGCAGTACTTC. The full variable domain, rest sourced from reference TRBV28 and TRBJ2-7, is DVKVTQSSRYLVKRTGEKVFLECVQDMDHENMFWYRQDPGLGLRLIYFSYDVKMKEKGDIPEGYSVSREKKERFSLILESASTNQTSMYLCASRRTSGRVYEQYFGPGTRLTVT.

Remarks on this clonotype: A clone one base away is much larger, so this may be a read error. V and J are TRBV7-3 and TRBJ1-1, with D possibly TRBD1 on 6 matching bases. Germline CDR1 reads SGHTA; CDR2 reads FQGTGA. Between the trimmed V and J ends, which lost 7 bases and 1 base, there was a span of 10 bases. There are 13 residues in the CDR3. CDR3 coding DNA: TGTGCCAGCACGGCAGGGGCGAACACTGAAGCTTTCTTT. Translating gives CASTAGANTEAFF.

This clonotype was seen many times. CDR3 sequence reads: CASSPGIRAQYF. CDR3 nucleotides: TGTGCCAGCAGTCCCGGTATCCGGGCCCAGTACTTC. The chain is built from TRBV28 and TRBJ2-5, with D hard to call. The CDR3 is 12 amino acids. From germline, CDR1 is MDHEN and CDR2 SYDVKM. V shed 5 bases and J shed 9 bases, with 13 bases lying between them.

About this clonotype itself: The junction differs from germline at one of its ends, possibly a read error. The V and J genes are TRBV20-1 and TRBJ1-5; TRBD1 is a possible D gene (6 bases). The CDR3 has 12 residues. Germline-derived CDR1 and CDR2 are DFQATT and SNEGSKA (reference sequence). The CDR3: CSAGDRNQPQHF. In DNA form, the CDR3 reads TGCAGTGCTGGAGACAGGAATCAGCCCCAGCATTTT.

This clonotype was recorded many times. V gene TRBV11-2 combines with J gene TRBJ1-1, with D uncertain. V shed 1 base and J shed 6 bases, with 12 bases lying between them. CDR3 length: 14 amino acids. Germline CDR1 reads SGHAT; CDR2 reads FQNNGV. CDR3 residues: CASSLVAGWAEAFF. CDR3 bases: TGTGCCAGCAGCTTAGTGGCAGGATGGGCTGAAGCTTTCTTT.